Below are 8 T cell receptor beta chains sequenced from a single sample in a study of T cell repertoires in cytomegalovirus infection. One entry per CDR3 protein results from TCRdb running MiXCR on the reads. The sample gives about 51,000 distinct CDR3 sequences, about a fifth of which show up once; more than 20% is in the top ten. These TCRs are of unknown antigen specificity. The sequencing here drew on CD8+ T cells from cultured PBMCs, taken from culture after CMV antigen stimulation. The receptors come from a human donor in good health (CMV status not recorded). Some clones in this sample may be carry-over from other donors' samples.

This clonotype occurred many times. This chain uses TRBV7-9 with TRBJ2-7, with D unclear. CDR1 SEHNR and CDR2 FQNEAQ come from the germline V gene (reference sequence). V gave up 4 bases and J gave up 3 bases, with 10 bases separating them. CDR3 length equals 13 residues. Here the CDR3 reads CASSSPSSYEQYF. The CDR3 nucleotides read TGTGCCAGCAGCTCCCCCTCAAGCTACGAGCAGTACTTC.

The chain carries TRBV7-9 and TRBJ2-3, with TRBD2 matching over 8 bases. Germline V gene sequence: CDR1 SEHNR, CDR2 FQNEAQ (reference sequence). This CDR3 contains 19 residues. J lost 4 bases, V lost 3 bases, and 18 bases had no gene match. CDR3 sequence reads: CASSFSGTRPPTLSDTQYF. CDR3 nucleotide sequence: TGTGCCAGCAGCTTTAGCGGGACCCGGCCGCCCACACTGTCAGATACGCAGTATTTT.

This clonotype rates as medium-sized. The J gene is TRBJ2-2, the V gene TRBV5-1; D ambiguous. Trimming took off 4 bases at V and 1 base at J, with 14 bases between the two ends. Germline CDR1 SGHRS, CDR2 YFSETQ. CDR3 size: 16 residues. The CDR3 DNA reads TGCGCCAGCAGCCCATACCGGACGGGGAACACCGGGGAGCTGTTTTTT. It encodes CASSPYRTGNTGELFF.

This clonotype has just a few counts. The chain has TRBV6-1 and TRBJ1-5; tentative D call: TRBD1 (6 bases). In germline, CDR1 is MNHNS, CDR2 SASEGT. Trimming took 10 bases from V and 2 from J, leaving 12 bases between them. The CDR3 extends over 13 amino acids. CDR3 nucleotides: TGTGCCACCCCGAGGGGGGGCAATCAGCCCCAGCATTTT. Translated: CATPRGGNQPQHF.

The V call is TRBV15, the J call TRBJ1-5, with D perhaps TRBD1 (5 bases). Germline-derived CDR1 and CDR2 are LNHNV and YYDKDF (reference sequence). V shed 4 bases and J shed 4 bases, with 17 bases lying between them. The CDR3 spans 16 residues. As DNA, the CDR3 is TGTGCCACCAGCACCCGGGGCCTCTGGGGAAATCAGCCCCAGCATTTT. The encoded protein is CATSTRGLWGNQPQHF. Full variable domain (rest looked up from reference TRBV15 and TRBJ1-5): DAMVIQNPRYQVTQFGKPVTLSCSQTLNHNVMYWYQQKSSQAPKLLFHYYDKDFNNEADTPDNFQSRRPNTSFCFLDIRSPGLGDTAMYLCATSTRGLWGNQPQHFGDGTRLSIL.

The sample holds a few counts of this clonotype. This sequence joins TRBV29-1 and TRBJ2-5; D is undetermined. V lost 0 bases to trimming and J lost 5 bases, with 1 base between them. Per the germline V gene, CDR1 is SQVTM and CDR2 is ANQGSEA. The length of the CDR3 is 10 residues. The CDR3 here is CSVEEETQYF. CDR3 sequence (DNA): TGCAGCGTTGAAGAGGAGACCCAGTACTTC.

This clonotype appeared a single time. The chain recombines TRBV28 with TRBJ2-7, with D tentatively TRBD1 (6 bases). The germline V and J ends were trimmed by 2 bases and 3 bases, with 17 bases remaining between them. Germline CDR1 is MDHEN and CDR2 is SYDVKM. The CDR3 covers 16 residues. The CDR3 bases are TGTGCCAGCAGTTTACCCGATCGGGACAAGCGCTACGAGCAGTACTTC. This gives the protein CASSLPDRDKRYEQYF. Full variable domain (outside the CDR3, taken from reference TRBV28 and TRBJ2-7): DVKVTQSSRYLVKRTGEKVFLECVQDMDHENMFWYRQDPGLGLRLIYFSYDVKMKEKGDIPEGYSVSREKKERFSLILESASTNQTSMYLCASSLPDRDKRYEQYFGPGTRLTVT.

The J gene is TRBJ2-7, the V gene TRBV19; possible D gene TRBD1, 6 bases. Germline loops: CDR1 LNHDA, CDR2 SQIVND (reference sequence). The CDR3 totals 15 residues. Trimming stripped 3 bases from V and 1 base from J, with 13 bases between. The CDR3 loop is CASSMVGQSSYEQYF. In DNA form, the CDR3 reads TGTGCCAGTAGTATGGTCGGACAGTCTTCCTACGAGCAGTACTTC.